Listed below are T cell receptor beta chains from one sample, sequenced in a study of T cell responses to AZD1222 COVID-19 vaccine. Clones were read by immunoSEQ multiplex PCR, and TCRdb kept only the in-frame ones, dropping some. Here the sample spans over 150,000 clones, roughly nine tenths being singletons. The sequenced sample was peripheral blood, obtained on day 0 of AZD1222 vaccination. Every receptor here comes from an adult in good health. Each CDR3 is given with its conserved first and last residue. The order of the fields is V gene, D gene, clone size, J gene, CDR3 protein, CDR3 DNA. D genes are given only for firm matches. Rows give clone size only sometimes, using once, few, many, or a class for an expanded clone.

>TRBV7-2|NA|NA|TRBJ1-6
CASSFPPGPLHF
TGTGCCAGCAGCTTCCCCCCGGGACCCCTCCACTTT
>TRBV2|NA|NA|TRBJ1-5
CASSEVFGRDDENQPQHF
TGTGCCAGCAGTGAGGTCTTCGGCCGAGATGATGAGAATCAGCCCCAGCATTTT
>TRBV9|NA|NA|TRBJ1-2
CASSATVNGYTF
TGTGCCAGCAGCGCCACCGTGAACGGCTACACCTTC
>TRBV6-5|TRBD2|NA|TRBJ2-3
CASSSLAGGIDTQYF
TGTGCCAGCAGCTCGTTAGCGGGGGGGATCGATACGCAGTATTTT
>TRBV9|NA|NA|TRBJ2-3
CASSVATGQEYFTDTQYF
TGTGCCAGCAGCGTAGCTACAGGTCAGGAATATTTCACAGATACGCAGTATTTT
>TRBV27|NA|NA|TRBJ2-2
CASSLSIEGTGELFF
TGTGCCAGCAGTTTGTCTATCGAAGGGACCGGGGAGCTGTTTTTT
>TRBV30|NA|NA|TRBJ2-7
CAWNLATDEQYF
TGTGCCTGGAATCTAGCGACGGACGAGCAGTACTTC
>TRBV5-1|TRBD1|NA|TRBJ2-2
CASGGTGTTGELFF
TGCGCCAGCGGGGGGACAGGGACCACCGGGGAGCTGTTTTTT
>TRBV25-1|NA|NA|TRBJ2-3
CASSEDVGTDTQYF
TGTGCCAGCAGTGAAGATGTAGGCACAGATACGCAGTATTTT
>TRBV6-5|NA|NA|TRBJ1-5
CASSFSQNSNQPQHF
TGTGCCAGCAGTTTCTCGCAGAATAGCAATCAGCCCCAGCATTTT
>TRBV7-6|NA|NA|TRBJ2-2
CASSLGPAGNTGELFF
TGTGCCAGCAGCTTAGGTCCGGCAGGGAACACCGGGGAGCTGTTTTTT
>TRBV4-1|NA|NA|TRBJ1-1
CASSLMRTLNTEAFF
TGCGCCAGCAGCCTCATGCGGACACTGAACACTGAAGCTTTCTTT
>TRBV2|NA|NA|TRBJ1-6
CASSEAWGPGNSPLHF
TGTGCCAGCAGTGAAGCGTGGGGGCCAGGTAATTCACCCCTCCACTTT
>TRBV19|TRBD1|NA|TRBJ1-3
CASSIGRQGLGDTIYF
TGTGCCAGTAGTATTGGCCGACAGGGGTTAGGAGACACCATATATTTT
>TRBV6-2/TRBV6-3|TRBD2|NA|TRBJ2-7
CASSYNLAGGPYEQYF
TGTGCCAGCAGTTACAACCTAGCGGGGGGGCCTTACGAGCAGTACTTC
>TRBV29-1|NA|NA|TRBJ2-4
CSAAGRLAKNIQYF
TGCAGCGCGGCGGGGAGACTAGCCAAAAACATTCAGTACTTC
>TRBV11-3|NA|once|TRBJ2-7
CASSLACDLSYEQYF
TGTGCCAGCAGCTTAGCCTGCGACCTCTCCTACGAGCAGTACTTC
>TRBV6-5|NA|NA|TRBJ1-5
CASSYSEDQPQHF
TGTGCCAGCAGTTACTCGGAGGATCAGCCCCAGCATTTT
>TRBV30|NA|NA|TRBJ1-1
CAWSPAGNTEAFF
TGTGCCTGGAGCCCCGCCGGAAACACTGAAGCTTTCTTT
>TRBV6-2/TRBV6-3|TRBD1|NA|TRBJ1-5
CASSYEGQGVYSNQPQHF
TGTGCCAGCAGTTATGAGGGACAGGGGGTATATAGCAATCAGCCCCAGCATTTT
>TRBV30|TRBD1|NA|TRBJ2-7
CAWSTGTGSYEQYF
TGTGCCTGGAGTACTGGGACAGGGTCCTACGAGCAGTACTTC
>TRBV5-1|TRBD1|once|TRBJ2-2
CASSFQDRRGTGELFF
TGCGCCAGCAGCTTCCAGGACAGGCGAGGCACCGGGGAGCTGTTTTTT
>TRBV6-1|TRBD1|NA|TRBJ2-1
CASSEFEFWDRGSDEQFF
TGTGCCAGCAGTGAATTCGAGTTTTGGGACAGGGGATCGGATGAGCAGTTCTTC
>TRBV6-5|NA|NA|TRBJ2-2
CASSYSPQNTGELFF
TGTGCCAGCAGTTACTCGCCACAGAACACCGGGGAGCTGTTTTTT
>TRBV9|TRBD2|NA|TRBJ2-3
CASSGRDYTDTQYF
TGTGCCAGCAGCGGCCGGGACTACACAGATACGCAGTATTTT
>TRBV27|TRBD2|NA|TRBJ2-1
CASSLPTSGGDYNEQFF
TGTGCCAGCAGTTTACCCACCTCGGGGGGGGACTACAATGAGCAGTTCTTC
>TRBV10-3|TRBD1|NA|TRBJ1-1
CAISDDRAANTEAFF
TGTGCCATCAGTGATGACAGGGCCGCAAACACTGAAGCTTTCTTT
>TRBV2|NA|NA|TRBJ2-5
CASSVGTQETQYF
TGTGCCAGCAGTGTTGGGACTCAAGAGACCCAGTACTTC
>TRBV11-2|TRBD2|once|TRBJ2-5
CASSLDIGGGETQYF
TGTGCCAGCAGCTTAGATATCGGGGGGGGAGAGACCCAGTACTTC
>TRBV6-5|TRBD1|once|TRBJ1-4
CASRTGWEKLFF
TGTGCCAGCAGGACAGGGTGGGAAAAACTGTTTTTT
>TRBV7-9|TRBD2|once|TRBJ2-2
CASSLVSRLADTGELFF
TGTGCCAGCAGCTTAGTATCGCGACTAGCGGACACCGGGGAGCTGTTTTTT
>TRBV14|NA|NA|TRBJ1-5
CASSQGTDSNQPQHF
TGTGCCAGCAGCCAAGGGACGGATAGCAATCAGCCCCAGCATTTT
>TRBV7-3|NA|once|TRBJ2-1
CASSLLAFRGKDNEQFF
TGTGCCAGCAGCCTCCTAGCTTTCAGGGGAAAGGACAATGAGCAGTTCTTC
>TRBV9|NA|NA|TRBJ1-2
CASSVPLPGYTF
TGTGCCAGCAGCGTCCCCCTCCCGGGCTACACCTTC
>TRBV6-1|NA|NA|TRBJ2-3
CASSELAGLVTDTQYF
TGTGCCAGCAGTGAATTAGCAGGCCTCGTCACAGATACGCAGTATTTT
>TRBV7-2|NA|NA|TRBJ2-3
CASSLESGTARDTQYF
TGTGCCAGCAGCTTAGAATCCGGGACCGCACGAGATACGCAGTATTTT
>TRBV6-2/TRBV6-3|NA|NA|TRBJ2-2
CASNYRVGTGELFF
TGTGCCAGCAATTACAGGGTGGGGACCGGGGAGCTGTTTTTT
>TRBV27|TRBD1|NA|TRBJ1-5
CASSFTRTGRYQPQHF
TGTGCCAGCAGTTTCACCAGGACAGGGCGATACCAGCCCCAGCATTTT
>TRBV11-2|NA|NA|TRBJ2-2
CASSLVPGRANTGELFF
TGTGCCAGCAGCTTAGTCCCCGGACGAGCGAACACCGGGGAGCTGTTTTTT
>TRBV4-3|TRBD1|NA|TRBJ2-3
CASSQETGGRGDTQYF
TGCGCCAGCAGCCAAGAAACAGGGGGCAGGGGGGATACGCAGTATTTT
>TRBV4-1|NA|NA|TRBJ1-2
CASSQERIVPRGGYTF
TGCGCCAGCAGCCAAGAGCGTATAGTTCCCCGGGGTGGCTACACCTTC
>TRBV5-5|NA|NA|TRBJ1-4
CASSFRQNNEKLFF
TGTGCCAGCAGCTTCAGACAGAATAATGAAAAACTGTTTTTT